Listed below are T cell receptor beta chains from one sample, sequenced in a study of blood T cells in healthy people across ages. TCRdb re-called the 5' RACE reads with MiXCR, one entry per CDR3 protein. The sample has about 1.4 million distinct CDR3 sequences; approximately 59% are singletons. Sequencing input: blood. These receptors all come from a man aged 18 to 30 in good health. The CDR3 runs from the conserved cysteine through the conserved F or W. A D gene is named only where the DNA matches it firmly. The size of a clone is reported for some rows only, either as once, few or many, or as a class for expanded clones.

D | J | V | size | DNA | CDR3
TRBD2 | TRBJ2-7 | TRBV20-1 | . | TGCAGTGCTGTCAAACTAGCGGGGGGCTACGAGCAGTACTTC | CSAVKLAGGYEQYF
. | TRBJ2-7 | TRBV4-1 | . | TGCGCCAGCAGCCAAGAAATACGACTACTATACGAGCAGTACTTC | CASSQEIRLLYEQYF
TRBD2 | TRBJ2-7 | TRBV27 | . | TGTGCCAGCAGTATAACCCCAGCGGGAGGGCGCCACAATGAGCAGTACTTC | CASSITPAGGRHNEQYF
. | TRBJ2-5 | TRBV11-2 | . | TGTGCCAGCAGCCCAACGAGCTTTAAGGGGACCCAGTACTTC | CASSPTSFKGTQYF
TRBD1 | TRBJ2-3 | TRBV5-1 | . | TGCGCCAGCAGCTTGGAACAGGGGTCCACAGATACGCAGTATTTT | CASSLEQGSTDTQYF
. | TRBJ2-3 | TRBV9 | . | TGTGCCAGCAGCCACGTAAGGACTAGCACAGATACGCAGTATTTT | CASSHVRTSTDTQYF
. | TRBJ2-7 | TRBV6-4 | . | TGTGCCAACCACTGCGGCCATCACTACGAGCAGTACTTC | CANHCGHHYEQYF
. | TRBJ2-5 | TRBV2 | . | TGTGCCGGGGGGGCGGGAGAGACCCAGTACTTC | CAGGAGETQYF
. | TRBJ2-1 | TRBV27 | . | TGTGCCAGCAGTTTAAAACCGCCTCGAACGGACAATGAGCAGTTCTTC | CASSLKPPRTDNEQFF
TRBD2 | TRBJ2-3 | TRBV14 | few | TGTGCCAGCACCGATAGCGGGGTCCGAGATACGCAGTATTTT | CASTDSGVRDTQYF
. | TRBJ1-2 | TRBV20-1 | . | TGCAGTGCTAGAGATCCGCCGGGCTACACCTTC | CSARDPPGYTF
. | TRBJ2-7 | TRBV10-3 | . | TGTGCCGTCAGTGATTTACACGGGTACGAGCAGTACTTC | CAVSDLHGYEQYF
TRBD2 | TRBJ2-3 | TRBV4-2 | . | TGTGCCAGCAGCCAAGTAAAAGGCGGGACTAGCGGGGCCAGCACAGATACGCAGTATTTT | CASSQVKGGTSGASTDTQYF
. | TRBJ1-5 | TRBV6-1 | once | TGTGCCAGCACCGGGGTCAGAGACTATCAGCCCCAGCATTTT | CASTGVRDYQPQHF
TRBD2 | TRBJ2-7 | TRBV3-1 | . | TGTGCCAGCAGCCGGATAGCGGGAGAGCACGAGCAGTACTTC | CASSRIAGEHEQYF
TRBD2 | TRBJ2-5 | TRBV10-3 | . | TGTGCCATCAGTGAGTCCAGGCTAGCGGAAGAGACCCAGTACTTC | CAISESRLAEETQYF
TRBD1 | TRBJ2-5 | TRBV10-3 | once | TGTGCCATCAGACCGACGACAGGGGGCCAAGAGACCCAGTACTTC | CAIRPTTGGQETQYF